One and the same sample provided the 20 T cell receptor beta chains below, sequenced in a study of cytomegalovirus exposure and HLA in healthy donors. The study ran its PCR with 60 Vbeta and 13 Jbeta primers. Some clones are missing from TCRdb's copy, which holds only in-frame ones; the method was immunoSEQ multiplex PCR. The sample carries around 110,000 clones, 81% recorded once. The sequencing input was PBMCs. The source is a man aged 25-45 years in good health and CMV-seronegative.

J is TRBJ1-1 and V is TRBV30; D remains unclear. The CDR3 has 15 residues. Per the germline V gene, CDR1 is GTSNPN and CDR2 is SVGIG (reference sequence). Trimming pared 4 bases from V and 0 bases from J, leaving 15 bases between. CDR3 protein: CAWIRQANMNTEAFF. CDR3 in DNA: TGTGCCTGGATAAGGCAGGCGAACATGAACACTGAAGCTTTCTTT.

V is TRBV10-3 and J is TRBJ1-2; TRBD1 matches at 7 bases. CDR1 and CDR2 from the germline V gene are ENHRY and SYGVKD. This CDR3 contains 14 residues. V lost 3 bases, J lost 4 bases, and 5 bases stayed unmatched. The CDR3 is CAISERGRVYGYTF. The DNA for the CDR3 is TGTGCCATCAGTGAAAGGGGGCGGGTCTATGGCTACACCTTC.

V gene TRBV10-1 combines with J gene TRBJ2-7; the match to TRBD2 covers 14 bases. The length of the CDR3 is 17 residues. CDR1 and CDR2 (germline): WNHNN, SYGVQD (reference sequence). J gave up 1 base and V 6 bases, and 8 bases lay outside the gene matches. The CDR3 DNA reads TGCGCCAGCAGCGAGGGACTAGCGGGGGCCCGATCCTACGAGCAGTACTTC. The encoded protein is CASSEGLAGARSYEQYF.

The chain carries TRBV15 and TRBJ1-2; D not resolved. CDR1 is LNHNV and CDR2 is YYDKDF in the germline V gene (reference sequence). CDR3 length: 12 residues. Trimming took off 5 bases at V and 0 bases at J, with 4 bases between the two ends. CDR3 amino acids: CATSLANYGYTF. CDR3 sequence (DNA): TGTGCCACCAGCTTAGCTAACTATGGCTACACCTTC.

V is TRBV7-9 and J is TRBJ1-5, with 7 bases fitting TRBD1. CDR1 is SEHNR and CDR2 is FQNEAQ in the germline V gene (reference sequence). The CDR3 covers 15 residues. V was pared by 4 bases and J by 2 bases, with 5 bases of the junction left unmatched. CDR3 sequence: CASSSQGDRNQPQHF. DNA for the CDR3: TGTGCCAGCAGCTCCCAGGGGGACCGCAATCAGCCCCAGCATTTT.

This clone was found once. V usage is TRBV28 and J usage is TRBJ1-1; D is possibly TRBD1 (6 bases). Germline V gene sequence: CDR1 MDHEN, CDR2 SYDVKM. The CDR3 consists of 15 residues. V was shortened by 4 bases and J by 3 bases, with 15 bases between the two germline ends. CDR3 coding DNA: TGTGCCAGCAGTTCCCTGGGGGACAAGTACACTGAAGCTTTCTTT. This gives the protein CASSSLGDKYTEAFF.

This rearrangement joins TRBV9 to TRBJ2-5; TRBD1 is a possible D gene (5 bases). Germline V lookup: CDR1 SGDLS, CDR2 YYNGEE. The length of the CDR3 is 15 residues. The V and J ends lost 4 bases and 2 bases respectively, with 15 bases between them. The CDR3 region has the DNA TGTGCCAGCAGCCCCGTAGGGGCGAATCAAGAGACCCAGTACTTC. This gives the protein CASSPVGANQETQYF.

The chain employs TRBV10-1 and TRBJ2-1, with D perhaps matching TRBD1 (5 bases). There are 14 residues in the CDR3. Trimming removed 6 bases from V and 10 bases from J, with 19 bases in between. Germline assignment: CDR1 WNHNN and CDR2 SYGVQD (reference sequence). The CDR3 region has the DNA TGCGCCAGCAGCGAAGCTAGGACACGTTCAGAGCAGTTCTTC. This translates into CASSEARTRSEQFF.

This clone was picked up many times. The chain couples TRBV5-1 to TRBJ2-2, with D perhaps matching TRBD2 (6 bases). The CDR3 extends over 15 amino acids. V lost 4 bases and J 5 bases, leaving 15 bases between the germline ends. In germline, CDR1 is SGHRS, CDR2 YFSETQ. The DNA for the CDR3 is TGCGCCAGCAGCCCTGGGACTGAAGGGACCGGGGAGCTGTTTTTT. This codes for CASSPGTEGTGELFF. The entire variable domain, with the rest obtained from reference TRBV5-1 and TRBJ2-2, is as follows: KAGVTQTPRYLIKTRGQQVTLSCSPISGHRSVSWYQQTPGQGLQFLFEYFSETQRNKGNFPGRFSGRQFSNSRSEMNVSTLELGDSALYLCASSPGTEGTGELFFGEGSRLTVL.

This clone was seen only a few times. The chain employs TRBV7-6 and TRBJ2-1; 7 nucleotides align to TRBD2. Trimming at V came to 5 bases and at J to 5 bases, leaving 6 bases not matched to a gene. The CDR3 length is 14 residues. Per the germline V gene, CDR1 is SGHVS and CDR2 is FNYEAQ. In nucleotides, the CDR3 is TGTGCCAGCAGCGTGGAAGCGGGAAACAATGAGCAGTTCTTC. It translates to CASSVEAGNNEQFF.

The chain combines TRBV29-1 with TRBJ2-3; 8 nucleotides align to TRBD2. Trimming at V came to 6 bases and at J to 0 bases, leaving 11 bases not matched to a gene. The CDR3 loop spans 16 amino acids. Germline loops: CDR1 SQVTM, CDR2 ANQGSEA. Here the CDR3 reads CSVRPGLAASTDTQYF. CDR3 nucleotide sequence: TGCAGCGTGCGCCCTGGACTAGCAGCTAGCACAGATACGCAGTATTTT.

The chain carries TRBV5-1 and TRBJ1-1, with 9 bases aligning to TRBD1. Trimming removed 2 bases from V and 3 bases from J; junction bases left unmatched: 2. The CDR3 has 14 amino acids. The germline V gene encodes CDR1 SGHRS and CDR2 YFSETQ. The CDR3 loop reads CASSLQGAYTEAFF. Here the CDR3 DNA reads TGCGCCAGCAGCTTACAGGGGGCGTACACTGAAGCTTTCTTT.

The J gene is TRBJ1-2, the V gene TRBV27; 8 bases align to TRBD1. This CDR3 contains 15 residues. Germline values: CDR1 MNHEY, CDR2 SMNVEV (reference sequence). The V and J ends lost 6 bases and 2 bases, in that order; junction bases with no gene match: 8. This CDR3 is CASSPSRQGNYGYTF. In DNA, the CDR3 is TGTGCCAGCAGCCCCTCCCGACAGGGGAACTATGGCTACACCTTC.

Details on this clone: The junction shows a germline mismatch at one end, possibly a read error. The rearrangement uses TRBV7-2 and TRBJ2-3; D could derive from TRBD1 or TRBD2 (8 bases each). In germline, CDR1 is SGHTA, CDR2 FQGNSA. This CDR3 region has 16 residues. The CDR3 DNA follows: TGTGCCAGCAGATTAGCGGGACAGGTAGGCACAGATACGCAGTATTTT. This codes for CASRLAGQVGTDTQYF.

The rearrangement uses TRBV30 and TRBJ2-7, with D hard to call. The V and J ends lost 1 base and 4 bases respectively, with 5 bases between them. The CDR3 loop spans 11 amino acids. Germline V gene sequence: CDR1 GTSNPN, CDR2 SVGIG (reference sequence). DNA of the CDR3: TGTGCCTGGAGTGAACAGTACGAGCAGTACTTC. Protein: CAWSEQYEQYF.

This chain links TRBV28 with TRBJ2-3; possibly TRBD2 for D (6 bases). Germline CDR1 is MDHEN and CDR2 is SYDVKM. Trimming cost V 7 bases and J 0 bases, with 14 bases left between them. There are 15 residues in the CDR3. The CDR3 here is CASNLAVTSTDTQYF. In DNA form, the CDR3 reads TGTGCCAGCAACTTAGCGGTTACTAGCACAGATACGCAGTATTTT.

As DNA, the CDR3 is TGTGCCAGCAGACAACGGGAAGTAGGGATCCACTACACCTTC. This sequence encodes CASRQREVGIHYTF. V is TRBV6-5 and J is TRBJ1-2; the D is unclear. V was clipped by 6 bases and J by 10 bases, with 21 bases between them. The CDR3 covers 14 residues. Germline V gene data show CDR1 as MNHEY and CDR2 as SVGAGI.

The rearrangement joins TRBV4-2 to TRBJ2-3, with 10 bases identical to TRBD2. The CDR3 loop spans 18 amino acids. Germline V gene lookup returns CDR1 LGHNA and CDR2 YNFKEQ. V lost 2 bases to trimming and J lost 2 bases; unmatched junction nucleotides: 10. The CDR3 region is CASSQKGEGTSATDTQYF. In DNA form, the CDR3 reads TGTGCCAGCAGCCAAAAAGGGGAGGGGACTAGCGCCACAGATACGCAGTATTTT.

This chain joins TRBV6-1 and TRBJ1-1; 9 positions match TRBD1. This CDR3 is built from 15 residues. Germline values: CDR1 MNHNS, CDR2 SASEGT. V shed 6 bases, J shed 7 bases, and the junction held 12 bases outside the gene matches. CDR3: CASSRPGTGYGEAFF. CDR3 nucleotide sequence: TGTGCCAGCAGCCGTCCCGGGACAGGGTACGGTGAAGCTTTCTTT.

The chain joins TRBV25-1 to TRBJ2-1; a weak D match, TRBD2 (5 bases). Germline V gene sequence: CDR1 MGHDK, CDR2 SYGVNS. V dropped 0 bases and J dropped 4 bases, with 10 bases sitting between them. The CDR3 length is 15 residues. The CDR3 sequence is CASSEYTGTYNEQFF. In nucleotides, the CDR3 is TGTGCCAGCAGTGAATACACGGGAACTTACAATGAGCAGTTCTTC.